This T cell receptor (beta chain) was sequenced during a study of post-analysis software for immune sequencing data. Study-level background: The patients showed relapsing-remitting, secondary progressive and progressive-relapsing multiple sclerosis courses.

Unique molecular identifiers were present in the TCR beta cDNA libraries. TCRdb independently ran MiXCR on the PCR reads; one entry per CDR3 protein. The sample consists of hundreds of thousands of distinct CDR3 sequences, around 47% of them appearing once. General study results and limits: Patients carried a handful of TRBV segments more frequently than controls did, and TRBV5-6, TRBV5-1 and TRBV20-1 were among them.

The trim removed 4 bases at V and 9 bases at J, leaving 6 bases unmatched. The length of the CDR3 is 13 residues. A note on this clonotype: Antigen specificity is unknown.

This TCR came from a girl aged 5 to 17 with multiple sclerosis. The genes are TRBV12-3 or TRBV12-4 and TRBJ2-4; 7 nucleotides agree with TRBD1. The sequenced sample was blood. The CDR3 DNA follows: TGTGCCAGCAGTTCCCAGGGGGTGAGCATTCAGTACTTC. Translation gives CASSSQGVSIQYF.